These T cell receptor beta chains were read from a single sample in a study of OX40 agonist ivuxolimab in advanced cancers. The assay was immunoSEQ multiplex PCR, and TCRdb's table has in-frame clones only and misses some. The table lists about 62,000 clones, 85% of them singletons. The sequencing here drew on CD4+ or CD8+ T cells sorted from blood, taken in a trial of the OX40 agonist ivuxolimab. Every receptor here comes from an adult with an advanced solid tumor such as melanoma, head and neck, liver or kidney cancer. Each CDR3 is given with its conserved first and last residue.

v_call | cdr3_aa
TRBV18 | CASSQGGDEQFF
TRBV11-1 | CASSYRDRAVNEQFF
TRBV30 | CAWSALGPETQYF
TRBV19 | CASNGLAGRGAYNEQFF
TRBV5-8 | CASSLKQGAMTNEKLFF
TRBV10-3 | CAISESGQYSNQPQHF
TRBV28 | CASSLTGVSTDTQYF
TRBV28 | CASTPGQGGKAYF
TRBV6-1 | CASRDLYNNEQFF
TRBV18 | CASSPGGNSPLHF
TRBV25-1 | CASSESVSRARRNEQFF
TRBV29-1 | CSVDKKGGEQYF
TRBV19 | CATQIEKTGYNQPQHF
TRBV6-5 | CASSFRTSSSPLHF
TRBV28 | CASTESTYEQYF
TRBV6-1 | CASSEPGTLEAFF
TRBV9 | CASSARITNEQFF